This is a list of T cell receptor beta chains from one sample in a study of cytomegalovirus exposure and HLA in healthy donors. Profiled with immunoSEQ multiplex PCR; TCRdb holds only in-frame clones, not every one. The data show some 150,000 clones, around 87% seen once. The sample comprised PBMCs. These receptor sequences come from a woman aged 25-40 years in good health and CMV-seronegative. Each CDR3 is given with its conserved first and last residue. D genes are given only for firm matches. Where a row states a size, it is once, few, many or the class of an expanded clone; other rows omit it.

size	V	J	D	DNA	CDR3
NA	TRBV5-6	TRBJ1-2	TRBD1	TGTGCCAGCAGCCTCAATCCGACAGGGTCTAACTATGGCTACACCTTC	CASSLNPTGSNYGYTF
NA	TRBV2	TRBJ2-7	TRBD1	TGTGCCAGCAAGGTCGGGACAGGAGTTATGTACGAGCAGTACTTC	CASKVGTGVMYEQYF
NA	TRBV20-1	TRBJ2-1	NA	TGCAGTGCTTCAGGTTTTGATGAGCAGTTCTTC	CSASGFDEQFF
NA	TRBV18	TRBJ2-4	NA	TGTGCCAGCTCATACGAACAGGGTTTCAAAAACATTCAGTACTTC	CASSYEQGFKNIQYF
NA	TRBV27	TRBJ1-2	NA	TGTGCCAGCAGTCCCACCCCGGGGGTTCACGGCTACACCTTC	CASSPTPGVHGYTF
NA	TRBV13	TRBJ2-5	TRBD2	TGTGCCAGCAGTTCTAGCGGGGGGGCACGAGAGACCCAGTACTTC	CASSSSGGARETQYF
NA	TRBV7-2	TRBJ2-1	NA	TGTGCCAGCAGCGATCGACTCGATGAGCAGTTCTTC	CASSDRLDEQFF
NA	TRBV25-1	TRBJ2-6	NA	TGTGCCAGCGGCGGGTCTGGGGCCAACGTCCTGACTTTC	CASGGSGANVLTF
NA	TRBV6-5	TRBJ1-5	NA	TGTGCCAGCAGGGCCGTGGCAGGCAATAATCAGCCCCAGCATTTT	CASRAVAGNNQPQHF
once	TRBV4-3	TRBJ2-1	TRBD1	TGCGCCAGCAGCCCGAACAGGGGGCAGGGGAATGAGCAGTTCTTC	CASSPNRGQGNEQFF
NA	TRBV18	TRBJ2-7	TRBD1	TGTGCCAGCTCAGGATCCGGGACAGGGGGCTCCTACGAGCAGTACTTC	CASSGSGTGGSYEQYF
few	TRBV19	TRBJ1-2	NA	TGTGCCAGTAGTACTGGCCAGGTCTATGGCTACACCTTC	CASSTGQVYGYTF
NA	TRBV7-9	TRBJ2-1	TRBD1	TGTGCCAGCAGCGGACGAGAGACAGGGGGCTCGTCCTACAATGAGCAGTTCTTC	CASSGRETGGSSYNEQFF
few	TRBV4-1	TRBJ2-2	TRBD2	TGCGCCAGCAGCCCCAGGGAGGGCAGGGAGCTGTTTTTT	CASSPREGRELFF
NA	TRBV11-2	TRBJ2-7	NA	TGTGCCAGCAGCTTACTTCGAGTGCCCTACGAGCAGTACTTC	CASSLLRVPYEQYF
NA	TRBV27	TRBJ1-6	TRBD1	TGTGCCAGCAGTCCGATACAGGGGTCTGCCTATAATTCACCCCTCCACTTT	CASSPIQGSAYNSPLHF
NA	TRBV18	TRBJ2-5	NA	TGTGCCAGCTCACGTGACAGGCAAGAGACCCAGTACTTC	CASSRDRQETQYF
NA	TRBV7-8	TRBJ2-5	NA	TGTGCCAGCAGCCAATACCGGGGGGCAGGAGAGACCCAGTACTTC	CASSQYRGAGETQYF
NA	TRBV10-1	TRBJ2-3	TRBD2	TGCGCCAGCAGCGGGTGGAGCGGGGGGGCCACAGATACGCAGTATTTT	CASSGWSGGATDTQYF
NA	TRBV5-1	TRBJ1-3	TRBD1	TGCGCCAGCAGCTTGGCAGGGGGACAGAAGATTGGAAACACCATATATTTT	CASSLAGGQKIGNTIYF
NA	TRBV7-6	TRBJ2-1	TRBD1	TGTGCCAGCAGCTTAGCCGGGACAGGGGGCTTCAATGAGCAGTTCTTC	CASSLAGTGGFNEQFF